The source of this TCR beta chain is a study of blood T cell repertoires in COVID-19. The CDR3 has 15 residues. V was clipped by 7 bases and J by 4 bases; unmatched bases: 12. Germline CDR1 reads LGHDT; CDR2 reads YNNKEL (reference sequence). The protocol was immunoSEQ multiplex PCR, while the TCRdb copy is restricted to in-frame clones and leaves out a portion. The sample shows more than 45,000 clones, roughly 86% of them seen only once. This TCR was sampled from a man in his 60s with active or convalescent COVID-19. Material: peripheral blood. The chain links TRBV3-1 (or the pseudogene TRBV3-2) to TRBJ1-2; 7 positions match TRBD1. The CDR3 coding sequence is TGTGCCAGCACTCCGGACAGGAGTAGGATCTATGGCTACACCTTC. It is translated as CASTPDRSRIYGYTF.